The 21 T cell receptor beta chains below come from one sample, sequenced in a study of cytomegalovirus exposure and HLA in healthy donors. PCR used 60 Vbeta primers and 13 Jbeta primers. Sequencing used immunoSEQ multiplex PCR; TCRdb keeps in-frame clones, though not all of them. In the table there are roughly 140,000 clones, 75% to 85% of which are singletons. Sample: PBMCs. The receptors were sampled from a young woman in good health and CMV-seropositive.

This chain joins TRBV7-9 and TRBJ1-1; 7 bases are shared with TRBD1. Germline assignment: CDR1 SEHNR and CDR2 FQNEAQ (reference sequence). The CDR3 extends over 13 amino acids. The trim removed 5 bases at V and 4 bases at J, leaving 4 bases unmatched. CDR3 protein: CASSRGQATEAFF. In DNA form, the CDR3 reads TGTGCCAGCAGCCGCGGACAGGCCACTGAAGCTTTCTTT.

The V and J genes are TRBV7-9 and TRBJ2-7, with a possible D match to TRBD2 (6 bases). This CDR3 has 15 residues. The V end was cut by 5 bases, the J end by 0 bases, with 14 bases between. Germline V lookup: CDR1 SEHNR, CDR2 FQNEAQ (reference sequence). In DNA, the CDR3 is TGTGCCAGCAGCCCTGGAGGGACCTACTCCTACGAGCAGTACTTC. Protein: CASSPGGTYSYEQYF.

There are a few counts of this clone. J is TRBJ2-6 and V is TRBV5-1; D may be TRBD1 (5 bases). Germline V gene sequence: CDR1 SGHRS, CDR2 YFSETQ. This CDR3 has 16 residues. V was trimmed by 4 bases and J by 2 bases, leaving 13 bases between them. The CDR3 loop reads CASSGNLGAGANVLTF. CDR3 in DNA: TGCGCCAGCAGCGGAAACCTAGGGGCTGGGGCCAACGTCCTGACTTTC. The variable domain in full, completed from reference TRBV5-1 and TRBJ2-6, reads KAGVTQTPRYLIKTRGQQVTLSCSPISGHRSVSWYQQTPGQGLQFLFEYFSETQRNKGNFPGRFSGRQFSNSRSEMNVSTLELGDSALYLCASSGNLGAGANVLTFGAGSRLTVL.

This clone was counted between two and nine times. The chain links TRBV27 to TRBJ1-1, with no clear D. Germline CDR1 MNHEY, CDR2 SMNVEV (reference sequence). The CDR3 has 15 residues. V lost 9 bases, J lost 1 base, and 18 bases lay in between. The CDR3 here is CASSRNSRPNTEAFF. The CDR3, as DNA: TGTGCCAGTAGCCGTAATTCCCGCCCGAACACTGAAGCTTTCTTT.

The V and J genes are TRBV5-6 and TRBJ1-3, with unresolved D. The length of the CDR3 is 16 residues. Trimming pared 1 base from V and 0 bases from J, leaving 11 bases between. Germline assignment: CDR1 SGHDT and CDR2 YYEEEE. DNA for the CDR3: TGTGCCAGCAGCTTGCGGGGTCGGACCTCTGGAAACACCATATATTTT. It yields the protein CASSLRGRTSGNTIYF.

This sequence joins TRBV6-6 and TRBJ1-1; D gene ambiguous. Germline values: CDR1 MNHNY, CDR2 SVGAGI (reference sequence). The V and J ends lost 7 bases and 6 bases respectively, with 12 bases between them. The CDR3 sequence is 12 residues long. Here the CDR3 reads CASNMAGAEAFF. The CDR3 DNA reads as TGTGCCAGCAACATGGCCGGGGCTGAAGCTTTCTTT.

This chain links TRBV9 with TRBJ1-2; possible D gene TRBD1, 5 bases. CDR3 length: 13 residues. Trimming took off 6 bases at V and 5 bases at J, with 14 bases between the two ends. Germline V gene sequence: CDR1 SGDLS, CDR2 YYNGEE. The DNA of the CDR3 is TGTGCCAGCACCTCAGGGCAGCTGTATGGCTACACCTTC. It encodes CASTSGQLYGYTF.

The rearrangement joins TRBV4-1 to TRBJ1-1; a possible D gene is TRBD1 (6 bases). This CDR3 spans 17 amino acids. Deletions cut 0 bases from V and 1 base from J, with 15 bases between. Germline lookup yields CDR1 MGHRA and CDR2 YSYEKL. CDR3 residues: CASSQDWDTPRNTEAFF. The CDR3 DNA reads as TGCGCCAGCAGCCAAGACTGGGACACGCCACGGAACACTGAAGCTTTCTTT.

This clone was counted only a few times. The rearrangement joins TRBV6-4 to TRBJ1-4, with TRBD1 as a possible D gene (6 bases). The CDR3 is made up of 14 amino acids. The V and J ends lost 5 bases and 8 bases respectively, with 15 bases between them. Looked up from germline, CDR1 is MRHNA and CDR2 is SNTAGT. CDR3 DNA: TGTGCCAGCAGTACAGGGTTGGAAGGCGAAAAACTGTTTTTT. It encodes CASSTGLEGEKLFF.

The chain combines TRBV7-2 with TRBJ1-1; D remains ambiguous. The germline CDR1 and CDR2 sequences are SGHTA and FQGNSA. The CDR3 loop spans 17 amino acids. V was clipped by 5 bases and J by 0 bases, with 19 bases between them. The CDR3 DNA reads TGTGCCAGCAGCCCCGCTACCCCCCCGAGAATGAACACTGAAGCTTTCTTT. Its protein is CASSPATPPRMNTEAFF.

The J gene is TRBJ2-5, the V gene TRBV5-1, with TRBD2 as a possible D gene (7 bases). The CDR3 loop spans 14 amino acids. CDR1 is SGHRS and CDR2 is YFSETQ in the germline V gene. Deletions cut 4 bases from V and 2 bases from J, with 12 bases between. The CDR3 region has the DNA TGCGCCAGCAGCAGCGGGACATCACAAGAGACCCAGTACTTC. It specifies CASSSGTSQETQYF.

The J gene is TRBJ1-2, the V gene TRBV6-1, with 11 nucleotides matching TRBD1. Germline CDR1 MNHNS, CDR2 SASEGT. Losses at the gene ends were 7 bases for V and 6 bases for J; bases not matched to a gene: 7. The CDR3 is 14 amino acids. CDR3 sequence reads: CASIAGTGGHGYTF. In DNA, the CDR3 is TGTGCCAGCATCGCCGGGACAGGGGGACATGGCTACACCTTC.

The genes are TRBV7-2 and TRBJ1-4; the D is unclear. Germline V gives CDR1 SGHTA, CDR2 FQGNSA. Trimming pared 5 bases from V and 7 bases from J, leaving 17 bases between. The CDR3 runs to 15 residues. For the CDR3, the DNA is TGTGCCAGCAGCCCACTATCGAGGGCGGGTGAAAAACTGTTTTTT. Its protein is CASSPLSRAGEKLFF.

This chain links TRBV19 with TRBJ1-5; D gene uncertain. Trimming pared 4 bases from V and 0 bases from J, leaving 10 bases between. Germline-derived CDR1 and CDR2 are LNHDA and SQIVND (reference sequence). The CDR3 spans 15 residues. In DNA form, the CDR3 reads TGTGCCAGTAGTACCGACACCGATAGCAATCAGCCCCAGCATTTT. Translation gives CASSTDTDSNQPQHF.

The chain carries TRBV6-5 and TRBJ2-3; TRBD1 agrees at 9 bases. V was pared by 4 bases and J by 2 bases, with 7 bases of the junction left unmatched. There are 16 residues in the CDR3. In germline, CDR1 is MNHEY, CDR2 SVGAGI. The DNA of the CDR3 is TGTGCCAGCAGTTTAGGGACAGGGTCTTACACAGATACGCAGTATTTT. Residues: CASSLGTGSYTDTQYF.

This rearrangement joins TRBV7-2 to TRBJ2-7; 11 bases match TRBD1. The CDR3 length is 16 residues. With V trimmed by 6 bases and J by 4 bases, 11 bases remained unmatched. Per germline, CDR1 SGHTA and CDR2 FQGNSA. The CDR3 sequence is CASSRIAGTGGYEQYF. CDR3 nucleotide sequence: TGTGCCAGCAGTCGGATAGCCGGGACAGGGGGATACGAGCAGTACTTC.

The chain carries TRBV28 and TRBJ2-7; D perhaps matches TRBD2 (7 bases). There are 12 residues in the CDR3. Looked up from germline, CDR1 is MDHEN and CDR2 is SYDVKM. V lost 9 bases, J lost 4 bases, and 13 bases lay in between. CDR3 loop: CASRGGSYEQYF. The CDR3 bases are TGTGCCAGTAGGGGGGGTTCTTACGAGCAGTACTTC.

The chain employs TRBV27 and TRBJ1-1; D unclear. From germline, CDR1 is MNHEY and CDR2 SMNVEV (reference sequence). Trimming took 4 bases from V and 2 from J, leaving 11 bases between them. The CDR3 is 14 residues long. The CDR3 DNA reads TGTGCCAGCAGTTCACACGGGGAAAACACTGAAGCTTTCTTT. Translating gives CASSSHGENTEAFF.

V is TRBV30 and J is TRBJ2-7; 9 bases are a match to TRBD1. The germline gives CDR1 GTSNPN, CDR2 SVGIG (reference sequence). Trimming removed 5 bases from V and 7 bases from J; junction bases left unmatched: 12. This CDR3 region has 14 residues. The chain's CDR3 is CAWSTGTGRLEQYF. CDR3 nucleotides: TGTGCCTGGTCCACCGGGACAGGGCGCCTGGAGCAGTACTTC.

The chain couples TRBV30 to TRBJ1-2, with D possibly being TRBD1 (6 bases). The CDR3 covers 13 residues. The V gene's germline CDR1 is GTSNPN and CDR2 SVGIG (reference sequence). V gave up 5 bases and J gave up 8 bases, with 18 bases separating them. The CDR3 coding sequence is TGTGCCTGGGCTGTGAGGGGGAGTACGGGCTACACCTTC. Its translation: CAWAVRGSTGYTF.

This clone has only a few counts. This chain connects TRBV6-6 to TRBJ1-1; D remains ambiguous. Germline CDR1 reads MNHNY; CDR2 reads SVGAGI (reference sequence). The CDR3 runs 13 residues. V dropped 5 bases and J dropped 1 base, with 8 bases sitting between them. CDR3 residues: CASSAIQNTEAFF. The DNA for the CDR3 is TGTGCCAGCAGTGCAATACAGAACACTGAAGCTTTCTTT.